This TCR beta chain derives from a study of blood T cells in healthy people across ages. On the study more broadly: Researchers report that template switching captured about one barcoded beta molecule per two T cells.

V was pared by 7 bases and J by 8 bases, with 1 base of the junction left unmatched. This CDR3 is built from 10 residues. The V gene's germline CDR1 is SQVTM and CDR2 ANQGSEA. Study outcomes and limitations: Across samples, TCR beta diversity tracked strongly with naive T cell percentage.

PCR was performed a second time for about 7 to 11 cycles using a sample-barcoded 5' primer and a J-beta primer mix. TCRdb processed the 5' RACE reads anew with MiXCR; each CDR3 protein has one entry. This table holds hundreds of thousands of distinct CDR3 sequences, roughly 20% found once. This clonotype occurred a few times. The antigen is undetermined. The sample comprised blood. The chain couples TRBV29-1 to TRBJ1-1; 10 bases match TRBD1. This clonotype was sampled from a man between 65 and 85 years old in good health. The CDR3 coding sequence is TGCAGCGGACAGGGGGCCGAAGCTTTCTTT. Translated: CSGQGAEAFF. Full variable domain (missing parts from reference TRBV29-1 and TRBJ1-1): SAVISQKPSRDICQRGTSLTIQCQVDSQVTMMFWYRQQPGQSLTLIATANQGSEATYESGFVIDKFPISRPNLTFSTLTVSNMSPEDSSIYLCSGQGAEAFFGQGTRLTVV.